Listed below are T cell receptor beta chains from one sample, sequenced in a study of T-cell memory formation after mild COVID-19. TCRdb re-derived calls from the 5' RACE reads in MiXCR, one entry per CDR3 protein. Among roughly 200,000 distinct CDR3 sequences listed, 16% were seen once. Material: PBMCs or a T cell subset sorted from them (not recorded which). Every receptor here comes from an adult woman who had mild COVID-19 (a few samples of this study predate the infection). Cell type and time point are not known. CDR3s include the opening cysteine and the closing phenylalanine or tryptophan. The D gene is left open where the match is weak. Part of the rows lack a size; the others show once, few, many or a class for expanded clones.

clone_size	v_call	d_call	j_call	cdr3_nt	cdr3_aa
NA	TRBV5-6	NA	TRBJ2-7	TGTGCCAGCAGCTTGCTGGGGCCAAGCTCCTACGAGCAGTACTTC	CASSLLGPSSYEQYF
NA	TRBV20-1	TRBD2	TRBJ2-3	TGCAGTGCTCCAAGCGGGAGCATAACAGATACGCAGTATTTT	CSAPSGSITDTQYF
few	TRBV7-2	TRBD2	TRBJ2-7	TGTGCCAGCAGCATTACGGGGGGATCCTACGAGCAGTACTTC	CASSITGGSYEQYF
NA	TRBV7-9	NA	TRBJ1-1	TGTGCCAGCAGCTTGTCGAGGGAAGTGACTTTCTTT	CASSLSREVTFF
few	TRBV9	TRBD2	TRBJ2-7	TGTGCCAGCAGCGTAGGAACTAGCGGTTCTGAGCAGTACTTC	CASSVGTSGSEQYF
few	TRBV7-8	NA	TRBJ2-7	TGTGCCAGCAGCTTATCCAGCACCTACGAGCAGTACTTC	CASSLSSTYEQYF
few	TRBV12-3/TRBV12-4	NA	TRBJ1-2	TGTGCCAGCTCAAGGGGCCAGGGGTTCTATGGCTACACCTTC	CASSRGQGFYGYTF
NA	TRBV4-2	NA	TRBJ2-3	TGTGCCAGCAGCCAATTGGGGGCGGGGGCGAGCACAGATACGCAGTATTTT	CASSQLGAGASTDTQYF
few	TRBV12-3/TRBV12-4	NA	TRBJ2-7	TGTGCCAGCAGTTTAAGCCGGGCCGAGCAGTACTTC	CASSLSRAEQYF
few	TRBV7-3	NA	TRBJ1-5	TGTGCCAGCAGCTTGGGTCCCGGGAATCAGCCCCAGCATTTT	CASSLGPGNQPQHF
few	TRBV20-1	NA	TRBJ2-1	TGCAGTGCTAGAGTTTGGGGACTCTCCTACAATGAGCAGTTCTTC	CSARVWGLSYNEQFF
few	TRBV6-5	NA	TRBJ2-3	TGTGCCAGCAGTTACACCTTCACAGATACGCAGTATTTT	CASSYTFTDTQYF
NA	TRBV7-9	NA	TRBJ1-1	TGTGCCAGCAGCTTATTTAGTTCTCGACGAAAAGTCTTGAACACTGAAGCTTTCTTT	CASSLFSSRRKVLNTEAFF
few	TRBV3-1	TRBD1	TRBJ2-7	TGTGCCAGCAGCCACATGACCCGGGACAGGGGAGATTTCAGCTACGAGCAGTACTTC	CASSHMTRDRGDFSYEQYF
NA	TRBV5-1	TRBD2	TRBJ2-1	TGCGCCAGCAGCGGAGCGGGGGAGCAGTTCTTC	CASSGAGEQFF
NA	TRBV4-3	NA	TRBJ1-2	TGCGCCAGCAGCCAAGATCTGTGGTCGGGCTACACCTTC	CASSQDLWSGYTF
few	TRBV12-3/TRBV12-4	TRBD1	TRBJ1-5	TGTGCCAGCAGTCCCGGCTCGGACAGGCAAGGGTCGCCCCAGCATTTT	CASSPGSDRQGSPQHF
few	TRBV7-8	NA	TRBJ1-1	TGTGCCAGCAGCTTAGGTATAGGGATGGCTTTCTTT	CASSLGIGMAFF
few	TRBV7-3	NA	TRBJ1-6	TGTGCCAGCAGCCCCGGCCGGCCTCCGGGCTCACCCCTCCACTTT	CASSPGRPPGSPLHF
few	TRBV7-8	NA	TRBJ1-2	TGTGCCAGCAGCCCAAGGCTGGACAGCCCTAACTATGGCTACACCTTC	CASSPRLDSPNYGYTF
NA	TRBV29-1	NA	TRBJ2-3	TGCAGCGTTCTTTCAGATACGCAGTATTTT	CSVLSDTQYF
NA	TRBV6-5	TRBD1	TRBJ1-5	TGTGCCAGAGACAGGGTAGAGGGCAATCAGCCCCAGCATTTT	CARDRVEGNQPQHF
NA	TRBV20-1	TRBD2	TRBJ2-3	TGCAGTGCTGAGAGTCGGTCTAGCGGACACACAGATACGCAGTATTTT	CSAESRSSGHTDTQYF
few	TRBV3-1	NA	TRBJ2-1	TGTGCCAGCAGCCAAGATGTGGGGACAAACGCATACAATGAGCAGTTCTTC	CASSQDVGTNAYNEQFF
few	TRBV20-1	NA	TRBJ2-1	TGCAGTGCCCCACTAGGTTCCTACAATGAGCAGTTCTTC	CSAPLGSYNEQFF
NA	TRBV27	TRBD2	TRBJ2-1	TGTGCCAGCACCCAGTGGGATAGCGGGAGGACCCATGAGCAGTTCTTC	CASTQWDSGRTHEQFF
few	TRBV20-1	TRBD2	TRBJ2-5	TGCAGTGCTAGAGGGTGGGAGACTAGCGGGGGTGAGACCCAGTACTTC	CSARGWETSGGETQYF
few	TRBV5-1	NA	TRBJ1-2	TGCGCCAGCAGCGTCGAGGGATCTGACTATGGCTACACCTTC	CASSVEGSDYGYTF
few	TRBV4-2	NA	TRBJ1-2	TGTGCCAGCAGCCAAGATCCCGGGGACTATGGCTACACCTTC	CASSQDPGDYGYTF
few	TRBV7-9	TRBD1	TRBJ2-7	TGTGCCAGCAGCTTCGGGACAGGGGCGCACGAGCAGTACTTC	CASSFGTGAHEQYF
few	TRBV19	NA	TRBJ1-5	TGTGCCAGTAGTATCCAGGGCGGACAGCCCCAGCATTTT	CASSIQGGQPQHF
many	TRBV12-3/TRBV12-4	NA	TRBJ1-5	TGTGCCAGCAGTTTAGAAGAAGGTCAGCCCCAGCATTTT	CASSLEEGQPQHF
few	TRBV12-3/TRBV12-4	NA	TRBJ2-2	TGTGCCAGCAGTCTAGGGCTCTCTGGGGAGCTGTTTTTT	CASSLGLSGELFF
NA	TRBV7-2	NA	TRBJ2-7	TGTGCCAGCAGCATCATCTACGAGCAGTACTTC	CASSIIYEQYF
few	TRBV5-1	NA	TRBJ2-1	TGCGCCAGCAGGCCCAGGGGCGACGTCAATGAGCAGTTCTTC	CASRPRGDVNEQFF
many	TRBV12-3/TRBV12-4	NA	TRBJ2-2	TGTGCCAGCAGATTACAGGGATCGGCCGGGGAGCTGTTTTTT	CASRLQGSAGELFF
few	TRBV2	NA	TRBJ2-3	TGTGCCAGCAGTGACGGCAGGGCCGATACGCAGTATTTT	CASSDGRADTQYF
few	TRBV11-1	TRBD2	TRBJ2-7	TGTGCCAGCACCCCCAGAGGACTAGCGGGAGGGTCCTACGAGCAGTACTTC	CASTPRGLAGGSYEQYF
few	TRBV3-1	TRBD2	TRBJ2-3	TGTGCCAGCAGCCTAGCGGGGGGCAATGATACGCAGTATTTT	CASSLAGGNDTQYF
few	TRBV5-6	NA	TRBJ1-2	TGTGCCAGCAGCTTGTTAGGCTCCAACTATGGCTACACCTTC	CASSLLGSNYGYTF
NA	TRBV24-1	TRBD1	TRBJ2-5	TGTGCCACCAGTGATGCCGGGACAGGTAAAGAGACCCAGTACTTC	CATSDAGTGKETQYF
few	TRBV10-3	TRBD2	TRBJ2-2	TGTGCCATCAAAGCGGGGGGCTTCACCGGGGAGCTGTTTTTT	CAIKAGGFTGELFF
NA	TRBV2	TRBD1	TRBJ1-5	TGTGCCATCGGACAGGCCCTAGGAGGCAATCAGCCCCAGCATTTT	CAIGQALGGNQPQHF
NA	TRBV20-1	NA	TRBJ2-7	TGCAGTGCTCCCAGGACGGGGGAGCAGTACTTC	CSAPRTGEQYF
few	TRBV30	NA	TRBJ2-3	TGTGCCTGGAGCCGTAACAATTTAGGAGATACGCAGTATTTT	CAWSRNNLGDTQYF
few	TRBV19	TRBD1	TRBJ2-7	TGTGCCAGTAGTAAGACGGGACAGGGCGGTTACGAGCAGTACTTC	CASSKTGQGGYEQYF
NA	TRBV11-3	NA	TRBJ1-2	TGTGCCAGCAGTTCGGGGATGTTGAATGGCTACACCTTC	CASSSGMLNGYTF
NA	TRBV29-1	NA	TRBJ1-1	TGCAGCGTTTTGCGAGGCGAAGCTTTCTTT	CSVLRGEAFF
many	TRBV5-1	NA	TRBJ2-7	TGCGCCAGCAGCTTGGTCGGGGGCTACGAGCAGTACTTC	CASSLVGGYEQYF
NA	TRBV27	TRBD2	TRBJ2-1	TGTGCCAGCAGGGCAACTAGCGCCCCTCTAAAAGGGCAGTTCTTC	CASRATSAPLKGQFF
few	TRBV11-2	TRBD2	TRBJ2-1	TGTGCCAGCAGAATACTAGCGCGCAATGAGCAGTTCTTC	CASRILARNEQFF